This T cell receptor beta chain was identified during a study of identical twins. A single record per CDR3 protein comes from TCRdb applying MiXCR to the 5' RACE reads. The table records some 440,000 distinct CDR3 sequences, 20% to 25% of them present only once. This clonotype was recorded a few times. The V gene's germline CDR1 is SGHVS and CDR2 FQNEAQ. V was trimmed by 5 bases and J by 1 base, leaving 9 bases between them. This CDR3 contains 13 residues. These same data were also listed under a study on T cells expressing NK-cell markers.

The receptor's source is a woman between 18 and 30 years old in good health. This chain links TRBV7-8 with TRBJ2-7; D is ambiguous. The sample was CD4+ T cells sorted from blood. The CDR3 sequence: CASSPTQSYEQYF. In DNA form, the CDR3 reads TGTGCCAGCAGCCCTACCCAGTCCTACGAGCAGTACTTC.